Below, 20 T cell receptor beta chains from the same sample are listed, as sequenced in a study of T cell responses to AZD1222 COVID-19 vaccine. TCRdb's table, derived via immunoSEQ multiplex PCR, lists solely in-frame clones and lacks some. The profile shows over 100,000 clones, 80% to 85% of them singletons. The specimen was peripheral blood, collected on day 0 of AZD1222 vaccination. The receptors were gathered from an adult in good health.

The chain couples TRBV18 to TRBJ1-3; 9 nucleotides align to TRBD1. The CDR3 contains 13 residues. Germline-derived CDR1 and CDR2 are KGHSH and LQKENI. J lost 6 bases, V lost 6 bases, and 3 bases had no gene match. The CDR3 DNA reads as TGTGCCAGCTCCGGGACAGGGCCAAACACCATATATTTT. Its translation: CASSGTGPNTIYF.

The genes are TRBV2 and TRBJ2-5; a weak D match, TRBD1 (6 bases). The CDR3 extends over 12 amino acids. Between the trimmed V and J ends, which lost 9 bases and 4 bases, there was a span of 12 bases. Germline lookup yields CDR1 SNHLY and CDR2 FYNNEI. The CDR3 reads CASSGDPETQYF. The CDR3 nucleotides are TGTGCCAGTTCAGGGGATCCAGAGACCCAGTACTTC.

The genes are TRBV5-1 and TRBJ1-1; D gene uncertain. V was shortened by 0 bases and J by 0 bases, with 3 bases between the two germline ends. This CDR3 has 13 residues. CDR1 is SGHRS, CDR2 YFSETQ, per germline. CDR3 in amino acids: CASSLALNTEAFF. For the CDR3, the DNA is TGCGCCAGCAGCTTGGCCTTGAACACTGAAGCTTTCTTT.

The V and J genes are TRBV5-1 and TRBJ2-1, with D possibly being TRBD1 (6 bases). Germline CDR1 is SGHRS and CDR2 is YFSETQ. This CDR3 is 17 amino acids long. V was shortened by 1 base and J by 7 bases, with 21 bases between the two germline ends. Written as DNA, the CDR3 is TGCGCCAGCAGCTTGCGATCAAGCTGGACGCAGGGGAATGAGCAGTTCTTC. It encodes CASSLRSSWTQGNEQFF.

V usage is TRBV7-9 and J usage is TRBJ1-2; TRBD1 might be the D (5 bases). The V and J ends lost 0 bases and 6 bases respectively, with 8 bases between them. The CDR3 has 13 residues. CDR1 is SEHNR and CDR2 is FQNEAQ in the germline V gene (reference sequence). CDR3 coding DNA: TGTGCCAGCAGCTTAGCCCCGACAGATGGCTACACCTTC. As protein: CASSLAPTDGYTF.

This clone has only a few counts. This sequence joins TRBV27 and TRBJ1-2; 9 bases are shared with TRBD1. Germline lookup yields CDR1 MNHEY and CDR2 SMNVEV (reference sequence). CDR3 length equals 14 residues. V dropped 3 bases and J dropped 4; count of bases not matched to a gene: 3. The chain's CDR3 is CASSLGQGGYGYTF. CDR3 nucleotides: TGTGCCAGCAGTTTGGGACAGGGTGGCTATGGCTACACCTTC.

The chain joins TRBV3-1 (or the pseudogene TRBV3-2) to TRBJ1-2, with D unresolved. Germline-derived CDR1 and CDR2 are LGHDT and YNNKEL (reference sequence). The V end lost 0 bases, the J end lost 12 bases, and 11 bases lay between the germline ends. The CDR3 consists of 12 residues. As DNA, the CDR3 is TGTGCCAGCAGCCAAGAAGGAAGCGCGGACACCTTC. Amino acid sequence: CASSQEGSADTF.

The chain links TRBV15 to TRBJ1-5; tentatively, D is TRBD1 (5 bases). The CDR3 covers 17 residues. Germline CDR1 is LNHNV and CDR2 is YYDKDF (reference sequence). V lost 0 bases and J lost 4, with 16 bases in between. The CDR3 protein is CATSRDDGVWGNQPQHF. The CDR3 DNA reads TGTGCCACCAGCAGAGATGATGGGGTTTGGGGGAATCAGCCCCAGCATTTT. Together with reference TRBV15 and TRBJ1-5, the CDR3 gives the full variable domain: DAMVIQNPRYQVTQFGKPVTLSCSQTLNHNVMYWYQQKSSQAPKLLFHYYDKDFNNEADTPDNFQSRRPNTSFCFLDIRSPGLGDTAMYLCATSRDDGVWGNQPQHFGDGTRLSIL.

The V call is TRBV7-9, the J call TRBJ1-2; D ambiguous. CDR3 length equals 11 residues. Germline CDR1 is SEHNR and CDR2 is FQNEAQ (reference sequence). The V end was cut by 5 bases, the J end by 6 bases, with 7 bases between. Written as DNA, the CDR3 is TGTGCCAGCAGCGCCCTCCATGGCTACACCTTC. Translated: CASSALHGYTF.

This rearrangement joins TRBV5-1 to TRBJ2-4; 8 bases match TRBD1. The CDR3 is 19 amino acids. Germline V gene lookup returns CDR1 SGHRS and CDR2 YFSETQ. V shed 5 bases, J shed 0 bases, and the junction held 16 bases outside the gene matches. The CDR3 coding sequence is TGCGCCAGCAGTCCACGTATTCTGACAGGGGACAAAGCCAAAAACATTCAGTACTTC. This translates into CASSPRILTGDKAKNIQYF.

The V and J genes are TRBV12-3 or TRBV12-4 and TRBJ1-2, with 7 bases aligning to TRBD1. V was pared by 7 bases and J by 8 bases, with 10 bases of the junction left unmatched. This CDR3 spans 13 amino acids. CDR3 residues: CASTLGGAVGYTF. Here the CDR3 DNA reads TGTGCCAGCACCCTAGGGGGCGCGGTCGGCTACACCTTC.

V and J are TRBV29-1 and TRBJ1-2; the D gene is possibly TRBD1 (5 bases). With 2 bases removed from V and 8 bases from J, the gap between germline ends came to 15 bases. The CDR3 has 13 residues. The germline V gene encodes CDR1 SQVTM and CDR2 ANQGSEA. CDR3: CSVEFGTAEGYTF. CDR3 coding DNA: TGCAGCGTTGAATTCGGGACGGCTGAGGGCTACACCTTC.

The V call is TRBV6-5, the J call TRBJ2-7, with 8 nucleotides matching TRBD1. J gave up 7 bases and V 8 bases, and 10 bases lay outside the gene matches. The germline V gene encodes CDR1 MNHEY and CDR2 SVGAGI. This CDR3 region has 13 residues. The DNA for the CDR3 is TGTGCCAGCTCGGGACAGGTTCTAGGGGAGCAGTACTTC. Its protein product is CASSGQVLGEQYF.

The J gene is TRBJ1-5, the V gene TRBV14, with a weak D call TRBD1 (5 bases). V lost 10 bases to trimming and J lost 6 bases, with 19 bases between them. Germline V CDR1 and CDR2: SGHDN, FVKESK. The CDR3 has 14 amino acids. The chain's CDR3 is CATRPGRDGQPQHF. CDR3 nucleotide sequence: TGTGCCACCAGACCAGGGCGGGACGGTCAGCCCCAGCATTTT.

This chain uses TRBV11-2 with TRBJ1-1; 9 positions match TRBD1. The CDR3 covers 16 residues. V lost 1 base and J lost 6; bases outside the gene matches: 9. Germline V gene sequence: CDR1 SGHAT, CDR2 FQNNGV. The CDR3 here is CASSLGAQGAWAEAFF. Written as DNA, the CDR3 is TGTGCCAGCAGCTTAGGGGCACAGGGGGCTTGGGCTGAAGCTTTCTTT. The full variable domain, in which reference TRBV11-2 and TRBJ1-1 provide the parts outside the CDR3, is EAGVAQSPRYKIIEKRQSVAFWCNPISGHATLYWYQQILGQGPKLLIQFQNNGVVDDSQLPKDRFSAERLKGVDSTLKIQPAKLEDSAVYLCASSLGAQGAWAEAFFGQGTRLTVV.

The chain uses TRBV29-1 and TRBJ2-4, with D possibly TRBD1 on 5 matching bases. The length of the CDR3 is 12 residues. Deletions cut 4 bases from V and 15 bases from J, with 19 bases between. The germline V gene has CDR1 SQVTM and CDR2 ANQGSEA. The chain's CDR3 is CSVGQPPGLWYF. As DNA, the CDR3 is TGCAGCGTTGGCCAACCCCCAGGGCTCTGGTACTTC.

This clone was seen a single time. The genes are TRBV5-4 and TRBJ2-1; D perhaps matches TRBD2 (6 bases). V was cut by 4 bases and J by 0 bases, with 11 bases left in between. The CDR3 length is 15 residues. From germline, CDR1 is SGHNT and CDR2 YYREEE (reference sequence). The CDR3 here is CASSGGKSSYNEQFF. CDR3 nucleotides: TGTGCCAGCAGCGGCGGGAAGAGCTCCTACAATGAGCAGTTCTTC.

V gene TRBV7-8 combines with J gene TRBJ1-1; D possibly corresponds to TRBD1 (6 bases). Trimming took 5 bases from V and 3 from J, leaving 16 bases between them. The length of the CDR3 is 15 residues. The germline V gene has CDR1 SGHVS and CDR2 FQNEAQ. The CDR3 is CASSHSGTWDTEAFF. CDR3 DNA sequence: TGTGCCAGCAGCCATTCCGGGACATGGGACACTGAAGCTTTCTTT.

V gene TRBV4-2 combines with J gene TRBJ1-4; TRBD1 agrees at 7 bases. Germline CDR1 and CDR2: LGHNA and YNFKEQ. The CDR3 length is 16 residues. Trimming took 8 bases from V and 4 from J; bases not matched to a gene: 13. DNA for the CDR3: TGTGCCAGCCTACCAGAGACAGGGAAGGGTAATGAAAAACTGTTTTTT. Its protein is CASLPETGKGNEKLFF.

The chain employs TRBV6-2 or TRBV6-3 and TRBJ2-1, with 12 bases fitting TRBD2. The CDR3 length is 17 residues. Germline V gene data show CDR1 as MNHEY and CDR2 as SVGEGT. After removal of 4 bases from V and 4 bases from J, the junction contained 8 bases not matched to a gene. The CDR3, as DNA: TGTGCCAGCAGTTTTACGACTAGCGGGAGAGTTTACAATGAGCAGTTCTTC. Amino acid sequence: CASSFTTSGRVYNEQFF.